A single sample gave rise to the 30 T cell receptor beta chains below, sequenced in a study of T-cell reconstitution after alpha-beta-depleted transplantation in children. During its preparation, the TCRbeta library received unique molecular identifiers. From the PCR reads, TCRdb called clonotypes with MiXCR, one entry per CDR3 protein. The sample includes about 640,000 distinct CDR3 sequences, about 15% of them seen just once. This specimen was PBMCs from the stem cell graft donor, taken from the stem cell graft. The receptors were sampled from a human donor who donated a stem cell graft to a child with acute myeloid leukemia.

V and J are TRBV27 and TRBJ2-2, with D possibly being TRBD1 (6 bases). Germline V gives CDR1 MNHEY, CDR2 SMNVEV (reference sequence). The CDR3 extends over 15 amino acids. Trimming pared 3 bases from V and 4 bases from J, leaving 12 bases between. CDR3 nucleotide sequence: TGTGCCAGCAGTTTCTTTCAGGGGCCCACCGGGGAGCTGTTTTTT. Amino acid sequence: CASSFFQGPTGELFF.

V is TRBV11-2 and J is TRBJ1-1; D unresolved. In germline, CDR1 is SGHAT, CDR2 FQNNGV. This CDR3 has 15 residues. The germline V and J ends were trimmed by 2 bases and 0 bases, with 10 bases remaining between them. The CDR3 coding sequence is TGTGCCAGCAGCTTATCCCAAGGTATGAACACTGAAGCTTTCTTT. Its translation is CASSLSQGMNTEAFF.

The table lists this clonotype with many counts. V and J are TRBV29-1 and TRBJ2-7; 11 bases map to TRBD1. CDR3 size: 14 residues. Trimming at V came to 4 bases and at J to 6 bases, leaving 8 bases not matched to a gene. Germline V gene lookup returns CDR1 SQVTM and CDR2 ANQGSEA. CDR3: CSVGGQGALGEQYF. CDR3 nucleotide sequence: TGCAGCGTTGGTGGACAGGGGGCGCTGGGCGAGCAGTACTTC.

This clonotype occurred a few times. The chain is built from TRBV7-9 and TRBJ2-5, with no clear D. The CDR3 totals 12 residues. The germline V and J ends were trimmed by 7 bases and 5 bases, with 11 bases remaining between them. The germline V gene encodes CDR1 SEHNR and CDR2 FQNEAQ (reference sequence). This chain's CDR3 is CASTSSLETQYF. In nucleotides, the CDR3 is TGTGCCAGCACCTCGTCGTTGGAGACCCAGTACTTC.

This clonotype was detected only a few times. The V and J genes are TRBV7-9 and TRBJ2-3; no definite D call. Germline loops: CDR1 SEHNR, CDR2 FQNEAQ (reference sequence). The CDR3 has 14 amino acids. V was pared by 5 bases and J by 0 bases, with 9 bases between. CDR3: CASSERHSTDTQYF. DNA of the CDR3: TGTGCCAGCAGCGAAAGGCACAGCACAGATACGCAGTATTTT.

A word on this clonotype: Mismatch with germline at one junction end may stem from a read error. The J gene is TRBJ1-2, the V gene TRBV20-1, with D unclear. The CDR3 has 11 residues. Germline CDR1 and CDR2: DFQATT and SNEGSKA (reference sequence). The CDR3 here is CSRTELYRYTF. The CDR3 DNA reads TGCAGCAGGACGGAGCTCTATCGCTACACCTTC.

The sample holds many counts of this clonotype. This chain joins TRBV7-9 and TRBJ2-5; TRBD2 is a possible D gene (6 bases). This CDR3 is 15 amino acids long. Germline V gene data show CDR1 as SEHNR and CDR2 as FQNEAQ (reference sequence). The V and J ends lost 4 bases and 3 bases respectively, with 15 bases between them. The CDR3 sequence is CASSSHRDFKETQYF. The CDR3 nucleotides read TGTGCCAGCAGCTCACACCGGGACTTCAAAGAGACCCAGTACTTC. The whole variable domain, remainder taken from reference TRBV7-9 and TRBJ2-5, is DTGVSQNPRHKITKRGQNVTFRCDPISEHNRLYWYRQTLGQGPEFLTYFQNEAQLEKSRLLSDRFSAERPKGSFSTLEIQRTEQGDSAMYLCASSSHRDFKETQYFGPGTRLLVL.

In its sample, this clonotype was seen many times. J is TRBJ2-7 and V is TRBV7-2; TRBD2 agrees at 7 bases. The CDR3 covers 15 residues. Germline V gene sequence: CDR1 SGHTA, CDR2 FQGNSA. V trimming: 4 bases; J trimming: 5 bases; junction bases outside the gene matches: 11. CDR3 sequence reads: CASSSQAGSVDEQYF. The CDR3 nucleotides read TGTGCCAGCAGCTCCCAAGCGGGGAGTGTCGACGAGCAGTACTTC.

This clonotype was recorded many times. Here the CDR3 DNA reads TGTGCCAGCAGTAACAGGGGGGGCAATCAGCCCCAGCATTTT. It encodes CASSNRGGNQPQHF. The J gene is TRBJ1-5, the V gene TRBV27, with 8 positions matching TRBD1. This CDR3 has 14 residues. Trimming cost V 5 bases and J 2 bases; bases outside gene matches: 2. Looked up from germline, CDR1 is MNHEY and CDR2 is SMNVEV (reference sequence).

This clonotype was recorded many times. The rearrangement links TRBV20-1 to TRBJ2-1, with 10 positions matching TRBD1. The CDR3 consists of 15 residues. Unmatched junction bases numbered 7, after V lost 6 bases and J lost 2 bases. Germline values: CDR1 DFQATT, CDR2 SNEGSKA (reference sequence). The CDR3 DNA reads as TGCAGTGCCCCGGGACAGGGGCGAACCTACAATGAGCAGTTCTTC. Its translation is CSAPGQGRTYNEQFF.

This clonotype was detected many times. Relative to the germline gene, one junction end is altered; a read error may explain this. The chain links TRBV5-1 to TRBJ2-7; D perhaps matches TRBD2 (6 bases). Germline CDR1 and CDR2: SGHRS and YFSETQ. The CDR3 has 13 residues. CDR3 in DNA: TGTGCCAGCAGCTTGGGGGGATTCTACGAGCAGTACTTC. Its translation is CASSLGGFYEQYF.

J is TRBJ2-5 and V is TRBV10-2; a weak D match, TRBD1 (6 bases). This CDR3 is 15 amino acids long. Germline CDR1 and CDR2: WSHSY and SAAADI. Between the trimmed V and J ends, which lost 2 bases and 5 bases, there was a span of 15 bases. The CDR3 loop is CASSEILDSWETQYF. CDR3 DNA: TGCGCCAGCAGTGAGATATTGGACAGTTGGGAGACCCAGTACTTC.

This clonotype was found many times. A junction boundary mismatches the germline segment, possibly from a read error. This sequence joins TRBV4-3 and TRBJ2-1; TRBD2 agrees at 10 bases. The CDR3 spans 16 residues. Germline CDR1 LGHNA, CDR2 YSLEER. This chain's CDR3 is CASSQELAGARNEQFF. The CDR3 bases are TGCGCCAGCAGTCAAGAGCTAGCGGGGGCTCGCAATGAGCAGTTCTTC.

CDR3 in DNA: TGTGCCAGCAGCCAAGCAGGGGGGGACGAGACCCAGTACTTC. Its translation is CASSQAGGDETQYF. The chain joins TRBV4-2 to TRBJ2-5, with D possibly called TRBD1 or TRBD2 (7 bases each). Germline CDR1 is LGHNA and CDR2 is YNFKEQ. Trimming removed 1 base from V and 5 bases from J, with 11 bases in between. There are 14 residues in the CDR3.

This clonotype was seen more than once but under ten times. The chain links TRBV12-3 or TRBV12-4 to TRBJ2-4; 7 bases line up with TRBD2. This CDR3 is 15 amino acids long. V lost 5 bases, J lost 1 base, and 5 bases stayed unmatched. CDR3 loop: CASSRRGVAKNIQYF. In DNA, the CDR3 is TGTGCCAGCAGTCGACGGGGGGTTGCCAAAAACATTCAGTACTTC.

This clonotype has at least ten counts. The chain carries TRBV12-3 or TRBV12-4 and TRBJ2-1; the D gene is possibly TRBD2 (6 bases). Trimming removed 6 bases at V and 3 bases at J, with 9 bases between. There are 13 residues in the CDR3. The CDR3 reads CASSTTSYNEQFF. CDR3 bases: TGTGCCAGCAGCACGACTAGCTACAATGAGCAGTTCTTC.

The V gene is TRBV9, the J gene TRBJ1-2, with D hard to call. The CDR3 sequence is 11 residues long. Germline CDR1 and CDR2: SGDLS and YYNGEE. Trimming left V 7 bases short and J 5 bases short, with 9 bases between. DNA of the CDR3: TGTGCCAGCCGCGACGTTTATGGCTACACCTTC. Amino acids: CASRDVYGYTF.

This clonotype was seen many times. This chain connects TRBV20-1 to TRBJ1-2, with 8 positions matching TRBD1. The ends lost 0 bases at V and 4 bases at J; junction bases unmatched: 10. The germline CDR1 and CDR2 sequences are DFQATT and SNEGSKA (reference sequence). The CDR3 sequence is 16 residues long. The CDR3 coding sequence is TGCAGTGCTAGAGATGGAGGACAGGGTGGCGGCTATGGCTACACCTTC. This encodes CSARDGGQGGGYGYTF.

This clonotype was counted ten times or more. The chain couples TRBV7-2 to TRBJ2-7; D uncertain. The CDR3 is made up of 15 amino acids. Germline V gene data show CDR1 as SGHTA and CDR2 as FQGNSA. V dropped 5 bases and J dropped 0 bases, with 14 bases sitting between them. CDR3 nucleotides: TGTGCCAGCAGCCTCCGACCTCAGTCCTCCTACGAGCAGTACTTC. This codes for CASSLRPQSSYEQYF.

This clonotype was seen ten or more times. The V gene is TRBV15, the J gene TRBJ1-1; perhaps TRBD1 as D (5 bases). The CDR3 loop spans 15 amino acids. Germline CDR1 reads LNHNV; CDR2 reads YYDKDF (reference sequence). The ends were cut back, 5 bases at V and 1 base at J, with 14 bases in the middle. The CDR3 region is CATSPSSGTNTEAFF. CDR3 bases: TGTGCCACCAGCCCTTCCTCCGGGACGAACACTGAAGCTTTCTTT. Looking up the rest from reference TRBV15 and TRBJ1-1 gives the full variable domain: DAMVIQNPRYQVTQFGKPVTLSCSQTLNHNVMYWYQQKSSQAPKLLFHYYDKDFNNEADTPDNFQSRRPNTSFCFLDIRSPGLGDTAMYLCATSPSSGTNTEAFFGQGTRLTVV.

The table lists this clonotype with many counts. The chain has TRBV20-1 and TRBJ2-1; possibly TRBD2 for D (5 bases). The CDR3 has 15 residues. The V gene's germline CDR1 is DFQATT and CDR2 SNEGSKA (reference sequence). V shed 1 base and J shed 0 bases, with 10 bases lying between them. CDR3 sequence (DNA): TGCAGTGCTAGAGGGACTTTTAGCTCCTACAATGAGCAGTTCTTC. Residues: CSARGTFSSYNEQFF.

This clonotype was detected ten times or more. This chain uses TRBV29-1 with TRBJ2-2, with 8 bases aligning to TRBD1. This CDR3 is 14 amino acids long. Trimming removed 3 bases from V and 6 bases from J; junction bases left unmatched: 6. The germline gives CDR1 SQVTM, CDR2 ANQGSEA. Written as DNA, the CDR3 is TGCAGCGTTGACGGACAGGGAGGCGCCGGGGAGCTGTTTTTT. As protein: CSVDGQGGAGELFF.

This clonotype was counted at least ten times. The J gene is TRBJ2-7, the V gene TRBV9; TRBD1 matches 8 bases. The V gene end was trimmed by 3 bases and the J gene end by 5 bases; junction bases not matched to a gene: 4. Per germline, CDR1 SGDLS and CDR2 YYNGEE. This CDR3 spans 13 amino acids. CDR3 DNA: TGTGCCAGCAGCGCTGGACAGGGTGACGAGCAGTACTTC. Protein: CASSAGQGDEQYF.

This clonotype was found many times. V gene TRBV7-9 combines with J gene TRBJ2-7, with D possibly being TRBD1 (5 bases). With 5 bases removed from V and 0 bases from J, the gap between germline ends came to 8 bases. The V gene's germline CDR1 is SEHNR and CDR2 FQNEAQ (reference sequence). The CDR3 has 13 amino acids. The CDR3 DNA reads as TGTGCCAGCAGCAAAGGGGACTCCTACGAGCAGTACGTC. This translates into CASSKGDSYEQYV.

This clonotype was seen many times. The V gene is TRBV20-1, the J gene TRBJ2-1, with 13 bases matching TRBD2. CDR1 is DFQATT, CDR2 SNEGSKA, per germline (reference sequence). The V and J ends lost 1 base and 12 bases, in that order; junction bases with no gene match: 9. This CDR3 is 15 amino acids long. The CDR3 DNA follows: TGCAGTGCTAGAGGGGGGACTAGCGGGGACGGTGGGCAGTTCTTC. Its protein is CSARGGTSGDGGQFF.

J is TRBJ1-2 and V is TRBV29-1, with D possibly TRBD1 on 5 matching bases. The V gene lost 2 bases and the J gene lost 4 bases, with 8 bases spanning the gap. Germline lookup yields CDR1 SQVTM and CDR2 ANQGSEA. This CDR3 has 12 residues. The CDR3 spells CSVEMGGYGYTF. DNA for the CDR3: TGCAGCGTTGAAATGGGGGGCTATGGCTACACCTTC.

This chain's CDR3 is CAISVGTGVNEQFF. The CDR3 region has the DNA TGTGCCATCAGTGTAGGGACAGGGGTCAATGAGCAGTTCTTC. The genes are TRBV10-3 and TRBJ2-1, with 10 bases fitting TRBD1. V was pared by 4 bases and J by 6 bases, with 3 bases of the junction left unmatched. The CDR3 contains 14 residues. Germline CDR1 reads ENHRY; CDR2 reads SYGVKD.

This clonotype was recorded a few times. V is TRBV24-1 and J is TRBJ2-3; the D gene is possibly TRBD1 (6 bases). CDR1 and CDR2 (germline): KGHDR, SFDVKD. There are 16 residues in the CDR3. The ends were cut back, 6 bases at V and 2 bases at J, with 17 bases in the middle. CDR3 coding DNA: TGTGCCACCAGTCCCTCAAGGGGGAAATCCACAGATACGCAGTATTTT. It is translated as CATSPSRGKSTDTQYF.

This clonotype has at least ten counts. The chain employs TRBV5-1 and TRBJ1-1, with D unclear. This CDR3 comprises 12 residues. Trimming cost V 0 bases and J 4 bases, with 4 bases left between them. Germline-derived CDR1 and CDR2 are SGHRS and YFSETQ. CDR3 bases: TGCGCCAGCAGCTTGGACCTCACTGAAGCTTTCTTT. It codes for CASSLDLTEAFF.

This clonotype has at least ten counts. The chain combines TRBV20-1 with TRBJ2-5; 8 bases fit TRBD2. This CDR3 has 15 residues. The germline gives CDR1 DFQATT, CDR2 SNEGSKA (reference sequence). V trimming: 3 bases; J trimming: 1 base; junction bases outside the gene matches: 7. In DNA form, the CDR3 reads TGCAGTGCTAGGATCGGTGCGGGGGGCCAAGAGACCCAGTACTTC. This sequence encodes CSARIGAGGQETQYF.